This is a list of T cell receptor beta chains from one sample in a study of T cell responses to AZD1222 COVID-19 vaccine. Sequencing was performed with immunoSEQ multiplex PCR; in TCRdb, only in-frame clones are kept and a portion is missing. The sample holds over 110,000 clones; roughly nine tenths are singletons and the top ten take approximately 1.6%. The sample was peripheral blood, taken 28 days after the second AZD1222 dose. All receptors come from an adult who received the AZD1222 COVID-19 vaccine. Each CDR3 is given with its conserved first and last residue. The D gene is left open where the match is weak.

d_call j_call v_call cdr3_aa
NA TRBJ1-1 TRBV5-1 CATSVGVNTEAFF
TRBD2 TRBJ2-7 TRBV28 CASSFLSSGYWDEQYF
NA TRBJ2-1 TRBV30 CAWSGSRHPAPSEQFF
NA TRBJ1-5 TRBV24-1 CATSDPGSGQPQHF
NA TRBJ1-5 TRBV2 CASSYRTSQHF
TRBD1 TRBJ1-5 TRBV7-2 CASSIDRVQPQHF
TRBD2 TRBJ2-5 TRBV11-2 CASSLERGRQETQYF
NA TRBJ1-1 TRBV6-5 CASGSATQGLTEAFF
TRBD1 TRBJ1-5 TRBV6-6 CASSGGQNSNQPQHF
TRBD2 TRBJ2-3 TRBV9 CASSVGASGAVDTQYF
TRBD1 TRBJ1-2 TRBV15 CATSTAGQIYGYTF
NA TRBJ1-1 TRBV7-2 CASSEGGGTEAFF
NA TRBJ1-5 TRBV12-3/TRBV12-4 CASRIRLNQPQHF
TRBD1 TRBJ2-3 TRBV6-5 CASTRQGSTDTQYF
NA TRBJ2-2 TRBV7-2 CASSPRGTGELFF
NA TRBJ1-5 TRBV28 CASRNIGAGGNQPQHF
NA TRBJ2-7 TRBV29-1 CSVVTSEQYF
NA TRBJ2-7 TRBV6-6 CASSYALYEQYF
NA TRBJ2-5 TRBV20-1 CSARHLETQYF
NA TRBJ2-7 TRBV27 CASSFSGTSSYEQYF
NA TRBJ1-6 TRBV4-2 CASSQVRGSPLHF
NA TRBJ1-5 TRBV29-1 CSVVSSGGGGNQPQHF
NA TRBJ1-5 TRBV2 CASSEIRDAISNQPQHF
TRBD2 TRBJ2-2 TRBV19 CASSTSRDYSGELFF
TRBD2 TRBJ2-1 TRBV6-5 CASSAKREVNEQFF
TRBD2 TRBJ2-1 TRBV7-9 CASSLGRLAGKIRNEQFF
NA TRBJ2-7 TRBV18 CASSPSFPEQYF
TRBD2 TRBJ2-3 TRBV29-1 CSVRGGPSTDTQYF
NA TRBJ1-5 TRBV18 CASSLNGPDNQPQHF
NA TRBJ2-1 TRBV6-5 CASTLQYNEQFF
TRBD1 TRBJ1-6 TRBV6-5 CASRGQGDYNSPLHF
NA TRBJ2-7 TRBV18 CASSPIDRVGTEQYF
NA TRBJ1-4 TRBV7-9 CASSRTSEKLFF
NA TRBJ1-3 TRBV5-1 CASQREGTGNTIYF
TRBD1 TRBJ1-5 TRBV2 CASTFSTGSQPQHF
NA TRBJ2-3 TRBV7-2 CASSPGLSTDTQYF
TRBD2 TRBJ2-7 TRBV11-2 CASSLPGLAGGYEQYF
NA TRBJ1-5 TRBV28 CASRTNLRVGNQPQHF
NA TRBJ1-1 TRBV6-5 CASSYSSRGNTEAFF
NA TRBJ2-7 TRBV3-1/TRBV3-2 CASSQDKGRPRWEQYF
NA TRBJ2-2 TRBV7-9 CASTLSSWGRGELFF
TRBD1 TRBJ1-1 TRBV19 CASTSTGGRAEAFF
TRBD1 TRBJ1-5 TRBV18 CASSPGQGNQPQHF
TRBD1 TRBJ1-2 TRBV28 CASSLLDRLAYGYTF
NA TRBJ1-2 TRBV18 CASSPPLSQGYTF